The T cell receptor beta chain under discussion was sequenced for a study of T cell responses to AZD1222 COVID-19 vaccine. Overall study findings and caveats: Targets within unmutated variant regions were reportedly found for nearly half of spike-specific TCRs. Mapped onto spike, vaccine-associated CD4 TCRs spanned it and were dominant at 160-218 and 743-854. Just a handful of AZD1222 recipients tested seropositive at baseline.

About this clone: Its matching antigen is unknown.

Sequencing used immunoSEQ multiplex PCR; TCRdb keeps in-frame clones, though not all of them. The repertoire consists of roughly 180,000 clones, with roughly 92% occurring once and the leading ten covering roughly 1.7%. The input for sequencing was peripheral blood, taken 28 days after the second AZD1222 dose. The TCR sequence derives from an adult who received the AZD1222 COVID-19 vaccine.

This chain's CDR3 is CSVYGTGIGAFF. CDR3 sequence (DNA): TGCAGCGTTTACGGGACAGGGATTGGGGCTTTCTTT. The chain has TRBV29-1 and TRBJ1-1; TRBD1 agrees at 9 bases. The germline CDR1 and CDR2 sequences are SQVTM and ANQGSEA. This CDR3 comprises 12 residues. V trimming: 5 bases; J trimming: 11 bases; junction bases outside the gene matches: 9.